The clone carrying this TCR beta chain has just a few counts. Unique molecular identifiers were used in preparing the TCRbeta library. In TCRdb, the PCR reads were re-called with MiXCR into one record per CDR3 protein. The sample contains more than 450,000 distinct CDR3 sequences, around 20% of which appear only once. The sample is drawn from a study of T-cell reconstitution after alpha-beta-depleted transplantation in children. The material sequenced was PBMCs from the stem cell graft donor, taken from the stem cell graft. This receptor was identified in a human donor who donated a stem cell graft to a child with acute lymphoblastic leukemia.

Here the CDR3 reads CASSPLGATYEQYF. The CDR3 region has the DNA TGTGCCAGCAGTCCCCTGGGAGCAACCTACGAGCAGTACTTC. The V gene is TRBV12-3 or TRBV12-4, the J gene TRBJ2-7; a weak D match, TRBD2 (5 bases). This CDR3 comprises 14 residues. V shed 5 bases and J shed 2 bases, with 13 bases lying between them.